Listed here is a single T cell receptor beta chain. This sample was taken from a study of blood T cells in healthy people across ages. CDR3 length: 14 amino acids. The V gene's germline CDR1 is SQVTM and CDR2 ANQGSEA. Trimming cost V 6 bases and J 7 bases; bases outside gene matches: 10. Per sample, at least 5 micrograms of total RNA were extracted. Primers used in a second PCR of about 6 to 11 cycles were a sample-barcoded 5' primer and a J-beta primer mix. Each CDR3 protein gets one entry after TCRdb re-called the 5' RACE reads with MiXCR. Of approximately 600,000 distinct CDR3 sequences in the sample, roughly three fifths are singletons; the top ten hold roughly 34%.

This chain links TRBV29-1 with TRBJ1-5; 9 positions match TRBD1. The sequence derives from a man between 60 and 75 years old in good health. Sequenced input: blood. The CDR3 coding sequence is TGCAGCGTCGCGACAGGGGGTAGAGGCCAGCCCCAGCATTTT. Its protein is CSVATGGRGQPQHF. The entire variable domain, with the rest obtained from reference TRBV29-1 and TRBJ1-5, is as follows: SAVISQKPSRDICQRGTSLTIQCQVDSQVTMMFWYRQQPGQSLTLIATANQGSEATYESGFVIDKFPISRPNLTFSTLTVSNMSPEDSSIYLCSVATGGRGQPQHFGDGTRLSIL.